This T cell receptor (beta chain) is from a study of beta chain features in type 1 diabetes. Study summary: Cells sorted and examined across all samples totaled 85 million to 130 million.

Since all of the isolated RNA was reverse transcribed, expressed TCRB transcripts were what got sequenced. Naive, central memory and regulatory T cell samples averaged around 3.3 million reads. TCRdb keeps only in-frame clones here, not all; method: immunoSEQ multiplex PCR. The sample has 130,000 to 150,000 clones, about 51% seen once. V shed 4 bases, J shed 1 base, and the junction held 6 bases outside the gene matches. Germline CDR1 SGHDN, CDR2 FVKESK. The CDR3 is 15 amino acids. Sampling consisted of one heparinised blood draw per donor, averaging approximately 100 mL. The specimen was Tregs from blood. The TCR sequence derives from a man between 18 and 29 years old in good health. V and J are TRBV14 and TRBJ1-1; 7 nucleotides agree with TRBD1. The CDR3 is CASSRWTGRNTEAFF. CDR3 nucleotides: TGTGCCAGCAGCCGCTGGACAGGCCGGAACACTGAAGCTTTCTTT.